Below, one TCR beta chain is given with its context. The data belong to a study of blood T cell repertoires in COVID-19. Study context: Whether acute or convalescent, the COVID-19 samples came from the United States, Italy and Spain. PBMCs, B-cell-depleted T cells, or T cells were the source of the cDNA or gDNA that made up the material.

Measured with immunoSEQ multiplex PCR; TCRdb has only the in-frame clones, and not every one. Of about 280,000 clones in the sample, 70% to 90% are singletons; the top ten hold approximately 1%. From germline, CDR1 is LNHNV and CDR2 YYDKDF (reference sequence). Unmatched junction bases numbered 10, after V lost 3 bases and J lost 7 bases. The CDR3 has 16 amino acids. Across over 20 US areas, participants ranged in age from 18 to 89 years. Cohorts were determined from participant-reported clinical history. The chain has TRBV15 and TRBJ2-1; 9 positions match TRBD2. The sequence came from a woman aged 25 to 39 who had recovered from COVID-19. Input material: PBMCs or T cells enriched from blood (not recorded which). In DNA form, the CDR3 reads TGTGCCACCAGCAGGGTAGCGGGAGCTCGACGGAATGAGCAGTTCTTC. Protein product: CATSRVAGARRNEQFF.